The 18 T cell receptor beta chains reported below all come from one sample, sequenced in a study of beta chain features in type 1 diabetes. The study reverse transcribed the entire isolated RNA, so it sequenced expressed TCRB transcripts. Clones were read by immunoSEQ multiplex PCR, and TCRdb kept only the in-frame ones, dropping some. The data show roughly 250,000 clones, about 71% seen once. The sample taken for sequencing was naive CD4+ T cells from blood. The receptors here all came from a man aged 30 to 39 in good health.

The chain joins TRBV2 to TRBJ1-1; D call uncertain. V was trimmed by 6 bases and J by 1 base, leaving 0 bases between them. The CDR3 is 10 residues long. Germline-derived CDR1 and CDR2 are SNHLY and FYNNEI. CDR3 bases: TGTGCCAGCAGGAACACTGAAGCTTTCTTT. It yields the protein CASRNTEAFF.

This clone has just one count. This chain connects TRBV14 to TRBJ2-7; 10 nucleotides align to TRBD2. V shed 1 base and J 7 bases; nucleotides not matched to a gene: 7. In germline, CDR1 is SGHDN, CDR2 FVKESK. The CDR3 is made up of 15 amino acids. CDR3 sequence reads: CASSQVLAGVEEQYF. The CDR3 region has the DNA TGTGCCAGCAGCCAAGTCCTAGCGGGAGTTGAAGAGCAGTACTTC.

The V call is TRBV13, the J call TRBJ1-3; D is possibly TRBD1 (5 bases). The V end lost 2 bases, the J end lost 0 bases, and 8 bases lay between the germline ends. The CDR3 length is 15 residues. The germline CDR1 and CDR2 sequences are PRHDT and FYEKMQ (reference sequence). CDR3 amino acids: CASSLWGSSGNTIYF. In DNA, the CDR3 is TGTGCCAGCAGCTTATGGGGGAGCTCTGGAAACACCATATATTTT.

This clone has more than one count but fewer than ten. V usage is TRBV6-5 and J usage is TRBJ2-2, with a tentative D call TRBD1 (6 bases). V dropped 5 bases and J dropped 2 bases, with 9 bases sitting between them. The CDR3 extends over 14 amino acids. Germline V gene sequence: CDR1 MNHEY, CDR2 SVGAGI. CDR3 sequence reads: CASSVQGNTGELFF. In DNA, the CDR3 is TGTGCCAGCAGTGTACAGGGAAACACCGGGGAGCTGTTTTTT.

This clone is a singleton in its sample. The V and J genes are TRBV19 and TRBJ2-1; either TRBD1 or TRBD2 may supply D (5 bases each). V dropped 5 bases and J dropped 6 bases, with 11 bases sitting between them. The CDR3 covers 13 residues. Germline CDR1 is LNHDA and CDR2 is SQIVND (reference sequence). CDR3 sequence: CASSQLGVNEQFF. The CDR3 region has the DNA TGTGCCAGTAGTCAACTAGGGGTCAATGAGCAGTTCTTC. The whole variable domain, filled in from reference TRBV19 and TRBJ2-1, reads DGGITQSPKYLFRKEGQNVTLSCEQNLNHDAMYWYRQDPGQGLRLIYYSQIVNDFQKGDIAEGYSVSREKKESFPLTVTSAQKNPTAFYLCASSQLGVNEQFFGPGTRLTVL.

The rearrangement joins TRBV7-2 to TRBJ2-3, with 10 bases that match TRBD2. The germline CDR1 and CDR2 sequences are SGHTA and FQGNSA. CDR3 length: 15 amino acids. After removal of 5 bases from V and 4 bases from J, the junction contained 6 bases not matched to a gene. The chain's CDR3 is CASSKPLAGADTQYF. CDR3 in DNA: TGTGCCAGCAGCAAGCCCCTAGCGGGAGCAGATACGCAGTATTTT.

The chain's CDR3 is CASSAFWGTQYF. CDR3 nucleotides: TGTGCCAGCAGCGCCTTTTGGGGTACGCAGTATTTT. The chain couples TRBV7-2 to TRBJ2-3; no clear D. Germline CDR1 and CDR2: SGHTA and FQGNSA. The CDR3 sequence is 12 residues long. V lost 5 bases, J lost 8 bases, and 11 bases lay in between.

This clone has more than one count but fewer than ten. This chain connects TRBV28 to TRBJ2-5; perhaps TRBD1 as D (6 bases). This CDR3 region has 14 residues. Germline loops: CDR1 MDHEN, CDR2 SYDVKM. Trimming cost V 3 bases and J 2 bases, with 10 bases left between them. CDR3 nucleotide sequence: TGTGCCAGCAGTTTGGGACACTTACAAGAGACCCAGTACTTC. Its translation: CASSLGHLQETQYF.

This sequence joins TRBV20-1 and TRBJ1-2; tentative D call: TRBD1 (6 bases). This CDR3 comprises 11 residues. CDR1 and CDR2 (germline): DFQATT, SNEGSKA (reference sequence). V lost 5 bases and J lost 8, with 12 bases in between. In DNA form, the CDR3 reads TGCAGTGCTCCGACAGGCGGGGGCTACACCTTC. This codes for CSAPTGGGYTF.

Comments on this clone: The same CDR3 can be traced to other DNA sequences in this sample. The chain's CDR3 is CAWSGDLNQPQHF. The CDR3 DNA is TGTGCCTGGAGTGGAGACCTCAATCAGCCCCAGCATTTT. This chain joins TRBV30 and TRBJ1-5; no clear D gene. The CDR3 consists of 13 residues. Germline CDR1 is GTSNPN and CDR2 is SVGIG (reference sequence). Trimming cost V 1 base and J 3 bases, with 7 bases left between them.

A note on this clone: The junction departs from germline at one end; a sequencing error may be responsible. This chain joins TRBV6-6 and TRBJ1-2, with D uncertain. In germline, CDR1 is MNHNY, CDR2 SVGAGI (reference sequence). The CDR3 covers 16 residues. For the CDR3, the DNA is TGTGCCACCAGTGCAGGATCAACCCGATATAACTATGGCTACACCTTC. This translates into CATSAGSTRYNYGYTF.

The table lists this clone with a count of one. The chain combines TRBV25-1 with TRBJ2-1; TRBD2 might be the D (5 bases). Germline CDR1 reads MGHDK; CDR2 reads SYGVNS. Trimming shortened V by 3 bases and J by 11 bases, and 17 bases separated the two germline ends. This CDR3 has 14 amino acids. CDR3 bases: TGTGCCAGCAGTGACAGTGGCAGCGGAGTGAAGCAGTTCTTC. Its protein product is CASSDSGSGVKQFF.

The chain uses TRBV5-1 and TRBJ1-1, with D uncertain. The length of the CDR3 is 13 residues. Germline-derived CDR1 and CDR2 are SGHRS and YFSETQ. Trimming left V 0 bases short and J 1 base short, with 4 bases between. For the CDR3, the DNA is TGCGCCAGCAGCTTGGACAGGAACACTGAAGCTTTCTTT. It is translated as CASSLDRNTEAFF.

This chain uses TRBV7-7 with TRBJ2-1, with 10 bases matching TRBD1. J lost 7 bases, V lost 5 bases, and 2 bases had no gene match. CDR3 size: 13 residues. Germline CDR1 reads SSHAT; CDR2 reads FNYEAQ (reference sequence). As DNA, the CDR3 is TGTGCCAGCAGCCAGGACAGGGGGAATGAGCAGTTCTTC. Amino acid sequence: CASSQDRGNEQFF.

This chain uses TRBV6-5 with TRBJ2-6; D uncertain. CDR3 length equals 16 residues. V was cut by 2 bases and J by 3 bases, with 11 bases left in between. CDR1 and CDR2 from the germline V gene are MNHEY and SVGAGI. CDR3 nucleotide sequence: TGTGCCAGCAGTTACCGATCAAGAATTGGGGCCAACGTCCTGACTTTC. The encoded protein is CASSYRSRIGANVLTF.

This sequence joins TRBV11-2 and TRBJ2-1, with TRBD1 matching 10 bases. The CDR3 loop spans 16 amino acids. Germline V gene lookup returns CDR1 SGHAT and CDR2 FQNNGV. V gave up 5 bases and J gave up 4 bases; unmatched junction bases: 8. For the CDR3, the DNA is TGTGCCAGCAGCAATTACCGGGACAGGGGATACAATGAGCAGTTCTTC. It translates to CASSNYRDRGYNEQFF.

The V call is TRBV30, the J call TRBJ2-7, with D perhaps TRBD2 (6 bases). From germline, CDR1 is GTSNPN and CDR2 SVGIG (reference sequence). The CDR3 is made up of 11 amino acids. V shed 8 bases and J shed 6 bases, with 14 bases lying between them. CDR3 loop: CASHRGGEQYF. DNA of the CDR3: TGTGCCAGTCATAGGGGAGGCGAGCAGTACTTC. The full variable domain, in which reference TRBV30 and TRBJ2-7 provide the parts outside the CDR3, is SQTIHQWPATLVQPVGSPLSLECTVEGTSNPNLYWYRQAAGRGLQLLFYSVGIGQISSEVPQNLSASRPQDRQFILSSKKLLLSDSGFYLCASHRGGEQYFGPGTRLTVT.

The V gene is TRBV9, the J gene TRBJ1-2; possibly TRBD1 for D (6 bases). This CDR3 is 13 amino acids long. The V gene's germline CDR1 is SGDLS and CDR2 YYNGEE. V lost 4 bases to trimming and J lost 8 bases, with 15 bases between them. CDR3 coding DNA: TGTGCCAGCAGCTCCAGGGGAGGGAGCGGCTACACCTTC. It encodes CASSSRGGSGYTF.